This passage covers 27 T cell receptor beta chains from one sample sequenced in a study of blood T cell repertoires in COVID-19. Assay: immunoSEQ multiplex PCR; the TCRdb copy retains only in-frame clones and omits some. The table lists around 160,000 clones, under 95% of them singletons. The sequenced sample was peripheral blood. Receptors originate from a man aged 55-75 years with active or convalescent COVID-19.

The genes are TRBV2 and TRBJ1-2, with D possibly matching TRBD1 (5 bases). With 1 base removed from V and 6 bases from J, the gap between germline ends came to 9 bases. Germline lookup yields CDR1 SNHLY and CDR2 FYNNEI. This CDR3 is built from 13 residues. The CDR3 sequence: CASSEGRGDGYTF. The CDR3 nucleotides read TGTGCCAGCAGTGAAGGTCGGGGGGATGGCTACACCTTC.

The chain couples TRBV5-8 to TRBJ2-6, with D unresolved. This CDR3 comprises 16 residues. Germline V CDR1 and CDR2: SGHTS, YDEGEE. V was trimmed by 0 bases and J by 0 bases, leaving 7 bases between them. The CDR3 is CASSLGRDSGANVLTF. The CDR3 DNA sequence: TGTGCCAGCAGCTTGGGCCGAGACTCTGGGGCCAACGTCCTGACTTTC.

J is TRBJ2-7 and V is TRBV27; 9 positions match TRBD1. This CDR3 has 16 residues. Germline trimming cut 1 base from V and 3 bases from J; bases unmatched to any gene: 7. The germline V gene has CDR1 MNHEY and CDR2 SMNVEV (reference sequence). The CDR3 coding sequence is TGTGCCAGCAGTTTATTCTGGACAGGGGTCTACTACGAGCAGTACTTC. It specifies CASSLFWTGVYYEQYF.

CDR3 coding DNA: TGTGCCAGCAGCTCGGATAGCGGGGGGTCCTACAATGAGCAGTTCTTC. It encodes CASSSDSGGSYNEQFF. The chain recombines TRBV5-6 with TRBJ2-1; 10 nucleotides match TRBD2. The CDR3 loop spans 16 amino acids. Germline loops: CDR1 SGHDT, CDR2 YYEEEE. V gave up 3 bases and J gave up 1 base; unmatched junction bases: 4. Together with reference TRBV5-6 and TRBJ2-1, the CDR3 gives the full variable domain: DAGVTQSPTHLIKTRGQQVTLRCSPKSGHDTVSWYQQALGQGPQFIFQYYEEEERQRGNFPDRFSGHQFPNYSSELNVNALLLGDSALYLCASSSDSGGSYNEQFFGPGTRLTVL.

The chain uses TRBV24-1 and TRBJ2-7; D is unclear. Per germline, CDR1 KGHDR and CDR2 SFDVKD. The CDR3 totals 16 residues. V lost 1 base, J lost 2 bases, and 14 bases lay in between. The CDR3 here is CATSDFIYFVAYEQYF. CDR3 sequence (DNA): TGTGCCACCAGTGATTTTATTTACTTCGTCGCCTACGAGCAGTACTTC.

This clone has just a few counts. The chain's CDR3 is CAWGGRDTQYF. CDR3 in DNA: TGTGCCTGGGGGGGGAGGGATACGCAGTATTTT. The rearrangement links TRBV30 to TRBJ2-3, with a weak D call TRBD2 (6 bases). CDR1 is GTSNPN and CDR2 is SVGIG in the germline V gene (reference sequence). Trimming cost V 5 bases and J 6 bases, with 9 bases left between them. The CDR3 sequence is 11 residues long.

V gene TRBV10-3 combines with J gene TRBJ1-4, with no clear D. CDR3 length: 15 residues. Germline lookup yields CDR1 ENHRY and CDR2 SYGVKD. Between the trimmed V and J ends, which lost 5 bases and 0 bases, there was a span of 10 bases. The CDR3 nucleotides read TGTGCCATCAGTAGTACCGGGACAACTAATGAAAAACTGTTTTTT. As protein: CAISSTGTTNEKLFF.

The rearrangement links TRBV9 to TRBJ1-3; 7 bases align to TRBD1. In germline, CDR1 is SGDLS, CDR2 YYNGEE. The CDR3 runs 16 residues. J lost 0 bases, V lost 0 bases, and 3 bases had no gene match. CDR3 sequence (DNA): TGTGCCAGCAGCGTAGAGGGACAGAGCTCTGGAAACACCATATATTTT. It encodes CASSVEGQSSGNTIYF.

CDR3 region: CASSSPGTSSYNEQFF. CDR3 bases: TGTGCCAGCAGCTCCCCAGGGACTAGCTCCTACAATGAGCAGTTCTTC. The chain has TRBV7-6 and TRBJ2-1; 8 bases are shared with TRBD2. CDR3 length equals 16 residues. Germline CDR1 is SGHVS and CDR2 is FNYEAQ. V trimming: 4 bases; J trimming: 0 bases; junction bases outside the gene matches: 5.

V and J are TRBV12-1 and TRBJ2-7; the listed D gene, TRBD1, was not tested against the DNA. TRBV12-1 is labeled a pseudogene. The CDR3 is 15 residues long. CDR3 in amino acids: CASSSRQELSYEQYF. In DNA form, the CDR3 reads TGTGCCAGCAGCTCCCGACAGGAACTCTCCTACGAGCAGTACTTC.

The rearrangement links TRBV7-2 to TRBJ2-5; TRBD2 aligns across 7 bases. V dropped 0 bases and J dropped 3; count of bases not matched to a gene: 1. The CDR3 sequence is 14 residues long. Germline CDR1 is SGHTA and CDR2 is FQGNSA. CDR3 amino acids: CASSLAGGKETQYF. The CDR3 region has the DNA TGTGCCAGCAGCTTAGCGGGGGGGAAAGAGACCCAGTACTTC.

This chain joins TRBV10-2 and TRBJ2-5; 7 nucleotides agree with TRBD1. CDR3 length equals 13 residues. CDR1 WSHSY and CDR2 SAAADI come from the germline V gene. J gave up 4 bases and V 6 bases, and 5 bases lay outside the gene matches. CDR3 DNA sequence: TGCGCCAGCAGCCTACAGGGGCGAGAGACCCAGTACTTC. Translation: CASSLQGRETQYF.

The genes are TRBV11-2 and TRBJ1-3, with a weak D call TRBD1 (6 bases). Germline assignment: CDR1 SGHAT and CDR2 FQNNGV. This CDR3 contains 15 residues. Trimming took off 5 bases at V and 4 bases at J, with 15 bases between the two ends. CDR3 DNA sequence: TGTGCCAGCAGCACTCGGACAGTAGCGGGAAACACCATATATTTT. The encoded protein is CASSTRTVAGNTIYF.

This chain joins TRBV6-4 and TRBJ1-1; tentative D call: TRBD1 (6 bases). Germline V lookup: CDR1 MRHNA, CDR2 SNTAGT. This CDR3 has 15 amino acids. The V end was cut by 6 bases, the J end by 2 bases, with 16 bases between. The CDR3 is CASRRASDSNTEAFF. The CDR3 bases are TGTGCCAGCAGACGAGCCTCGGACAGTAACACTGAAGCTTTCTTT.

The J gene is TRBJ2-7, the V gene TRBV7-9; 8 bases map to TRBD1. The CDR3 covers 16 residues. CDR1 and CDR2 from the germline V gene are SEHNR and FQNEAQ (reference sequence). After removal of 5 bases from V and 1 base from J, the junction contained 10 bases not matched to a gene. The CDR3 DNA reads TGTGCCAGCAGCGCCTCGACAGGGGTCGGGTCCTACGAGCAGTACTTC. It is translated as CASSASTGVGSYEQYF.

This chain uses TRBV12-5 with TRBJ1-1; a possible D gene is TRBD1 (5 bases). CDR1 and CDR2 (germline): LGHNT, FRNRAP. This CDR3 spans 13 amino acids. V was cut by 0 bases and J by 4 bases, with 6 bases left in between. The CDR3 loop reads CASGLVGVTEAFF. The CDR3 nucleotides read TGTGCTAGTGGTTTGGTAGGGGTCACTGAAGCTTTCTTT.

This clone has only one observation. This chain connects TRBV29-1 to TRBJ1-2; perhaps TRBD1 as D (5 bases). The length of the CDR3 is 12 residues. The germline V gene has CDR1 SQVTM and CDR2 ANQGSEA. Trimming left V 4 bases short and J 5 bases short, with 11 bases between. The CDR3 protein is CSVVGGDYGYTF. Written as DNA, the CDR3 is TGCAGCGTTGTCGGGGGAGATTATGGCTACACCTTC.

This rearrangement joins TRBV11-2 to TRBJ2-5; tentative D call: TRBD2 (7 bases). There are 15 residues in the CDR3. The V end lost 3 bases, the J end lost 0 bases, and 11 bases lay between the germline ends. Germline V gives CDR1 SGHAT, CDR2 FQNNGV. DNA for the CDR3: TGTGCCAGCAGCTTCTCGGGGGGCCACCAAGAGACCCAGTACTTC. This translates into CASSFSGGHQETQYF.

The rearrangement uses TRBV4-1 and TRBJ1-3; unclear D gene. The V end was cut by 1 base, the J end by 4 bases, with 2 bases between. The CDR3 loop spans 12 amino acids. Germline CDR1 reads MGHRA; CDR2 reads YSYEKL. The CDR3 nucleotides read TGCGCCAGCAGCCAAGCAGGAAACACCATATATTTT. Its translation: CASSQAGNTIYF.

The CDR3 coding sequence is TGTGCCAGTAGTATAGTCTCGGGAGAGGGAGATACGCAGTATTTT. Translation gives CASSIVSGEGDTQYF. The gene calls are TRBV19 and TRBJ2-3, with D possibly TRBD2 on 6 matching bases. V was cut by 1 base and J by 5 bases, with 13 bases left in between. The CDR3 sequence is 15 residues long. Germline CDR1 LNHDA, CDR2 SQIVND (reference sequence).

This clone showed up just once. The chain joins TRBV3-1 (or the pseudogene TRBV3-2) to TRBJ1-2; 8 positions agree with TRBD1. CDR1 and CDR2 from the germline V gene are LGHDT and YNNKEL (reference sequence). CDR3 length: 13 amino acids. The ends lost 6 bases at V and 6 bases at J; junction bases unmatched: 6. CDR3 sequence: CASRRQGSDGYTF. The CDR3, as DNA: TGTGCCAGCAGGCGACAGGGGAGTGATGGCTACACCTTC.

This clone came up once. The rearrangement joins TRBV7-6 to TRBJ2-7; 10 positions agree with TRBD2. The CDR3 runs to 15 residues. CDR1 and CDR2 from the germline V gene are SGHVS and FNYEAQ. J lost 7 bases, V lost 3 bases, and 9 bases had no gene match. CDR3 in DNA: TGTGCCAGCAGCTTTAGTAGCGGGAGGCTTTATGAGCAGTACTTC. The encoded protein is CASSFSSGRLYEQYF.

This chain links TRBV3-1 (or the pseudogene TRBV3-2) with TRBJ2-1, with D perhaps matching TRBD1 (6 bases). This CDR3 has 15 residues. The V end was cut by 0 bases, the J end by 4 bases, with 10 bases between. Germline CDR1 LGHDT, CDR2 YNNKEL (reference sequence). CDR3 region: CASSQEAQGYNEQFF. CDR3 sequence (DNA): TGTGCCAGCAGCCAAGAGGCACAGGGTTACAATGAGCAGTTCTTC.

This chain uses TRBV5-1 with TRBJ1-2, with a weak D call TRBD1 (6 bases). Germline loops: CDR1 SGHRS, CDR2 YFSETQ. The CDR3 has 15 residues. Trimming removed 0 bases at V and 4 bases at J, with 13 bases between. The CDR3 DNA follows: TGCGCCAGCAGCTTGGAATGGGGGGGCCCCTATGGCTACACCTTC. Its translation is CASSLEWGGPYGYTF.

The CDR3 reads CASSPMGPGNTIYF. The CDR3 DNA reads TGTGCCAGCAGCCCCATGGGCCCTGGAAACACCATATATTTT. V gene TRBV3-1 (or the pseudogene TRBV3-2) combines with J gene TRBJ1-3; the D is unclear. The V and J ends lost 4 bases and 2 bases respectively, with 9 bases between them. Germline V gene lookup returns CDR1 LGHDT and CDR2 YNNKEL (reference sequence). This CDR3 contains 14 residues.

This clone was counted once. The V gene is TRBV18, the J gene TRBJ1-5; 9 positions agree with TRBD1. The CDR3 consists of 17 residues. Germline lookup yields CDR1 KGHSH and CDR2 LQKENI. Trimming at V came to 4 bases and at J to 3 bases, leaving 10 bases not matched to a gene. CDR3 in amino acids: CASSLWQGQGNNQPQHF. The CDR3 DNA sequence: TGTGCCAGCTCACTCTGGCAAGGACAGGGGAACAATCAGCCCCAGCATTTT.

The chain joins TRBV5-1 to TRBJ1-4; 7 nucleotides align to TRBD1. J gave up 5 bases and V 4 bases, and 11 bases lay outside the gene matches. CDR1 SGHRS and CDR2 YFSETQ come from the germline V gene. The CDR3 loop spans 16 amino acids. CDR3 coding DNA: TGCGCCAGCAGCCTCCCAGGGGACAGTCAGAATGAAAAACTGTTTTTT. It yields the protein CASSLPGDSQNEKLFF. The entire variable domain, with the rest obtained from reference TRBV5-1 and TRBJ1-4, is as follows: KAGVTQTPRYLIKTRGQQVTLSCSPISGHRSVSWYQQTPGQGLQFLFEYFSETQRNKGNFPGRFSGRQFSNSRSEMNVSTLELGDSALYLCASSLPGDSQNEKLFFGSGTQLSVL.